This TCR beta chain was profiled in a study of early stage breast cancer tumors. Study overall: Roughly 9.4-fold was the mean read coverage per sample.

Study results and caveats: Blood repertoires resembled normal breast more than tumor.

The CDR3 sequence is 13 residues long. Germline CDR1 reads SQVTM; CDR2 reads ANQGSEA. Trimming shortened V by 2 bases and J by 8 bases, and 13 bases separated the two germline ends. Comment on this clone: The antigen is undetermined.

Sequencing used immunoSEQ multiplex PCR; TCRdb keeps in-frame clones, though not all of them. The data show roughly 9,900 clones, with roughly 67% seen just once and roughly 10% held by the top ten. This sequence was found in a person aged 55 to 69 with breast cancer. The sequencing sample was made of breast tumor tissue. V gene TRBV29-1 combines with J gene TRBJ2-1; D not certain. The CDR3 spells CSVELPQWDEQFF. CDR3 nucleotide sequence: TGCAGCGTTGAACTCCCCCAATGGGATGAGCAGTTCTTC.